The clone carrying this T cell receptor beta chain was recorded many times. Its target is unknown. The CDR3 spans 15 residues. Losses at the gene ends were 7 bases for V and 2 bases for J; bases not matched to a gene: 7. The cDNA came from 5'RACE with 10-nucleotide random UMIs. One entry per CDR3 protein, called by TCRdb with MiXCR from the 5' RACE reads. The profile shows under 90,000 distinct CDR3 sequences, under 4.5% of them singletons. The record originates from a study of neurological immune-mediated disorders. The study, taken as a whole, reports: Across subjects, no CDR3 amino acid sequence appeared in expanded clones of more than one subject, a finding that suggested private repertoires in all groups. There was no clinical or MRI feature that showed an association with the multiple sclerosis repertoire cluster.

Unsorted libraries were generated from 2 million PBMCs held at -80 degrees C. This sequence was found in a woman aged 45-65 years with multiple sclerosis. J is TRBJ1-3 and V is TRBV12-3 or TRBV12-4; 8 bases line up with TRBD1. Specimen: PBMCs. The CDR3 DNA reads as TGTGCCAGCACCGCGGACAGGGTTCCTGGAAACACCATATATTTT. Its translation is CASTADRVPGNTIYF.